The rows below give T cell receptor beta chains drawn from one sample of a study of OX40 agonist ivuxolimab in advanced cancers. TCRdb keeps only in-frame clones here, not all; method: immunoSEQ multiplex PCR. The data hold about 44,000 clones, with over 85% observed a single time. The source material was CD4+ or CD8+ T cells sorted from blood, sampled in a trial of the OX40 agonist ivuxolimab. The receptors come from an adult with an advanced solid tumor such as melanoma, head and neck, liver or kidney cancer. Both conserved end residues are part of each CDR3. A D gene is named only where the DNA matches it firmly. Clone size is not always given. Where it is, it says once, few, many or a class for expanded clones.

CDR3 protein	CDR3 DNA	D gene	V gene	J gene	clone size
CASSPPSTETQYF	TGTGCCAGCAGCCCCCCTTCCACGGAGACCCAGTACTTC	NA	TRBV7-9	TRBJ2-5	NA
CSVETWTSGGGTDTQYF	TGCAGCGTTGAGACGTGGACTAGCGGGGGGGGCACAGATACGCAGTATTTT	TRBD2	TRBV29-1	TRBJ2-3	NA
CASSQDFRDGAFYEQYF	TGTGCCAGCAGCCAAGATTTCAGGGACGGAGCATTCTACGAGCAGTACTTC	NA	TRBV14	TRBJ2-7	NA
CASSPQGAGGQVTGELFF	TGTGCCAGCAGCCCCCAGGGAGCGGGGGGGCAGGTCACCGGGGAGCTGTTTTTT	TRBD2	TRBV7-9	TRBJ2-2	NA
CASSLLGELNTEAFF	TGTGCCAGCAGTTTACTGGGAGAACTGAACACTGAAGCTTTCTTT	NA	TRBV28	TRBJ1-1	NA
CASSPQGRDTEAFF	TGTGCCAGCAGCCCACAGGGAAGGGACACTGAAGCTTTCTTT	NA	TRBV6-5	TRBJ1-1	NA
CASSQLGELFF	TGTGCCAGCAGCCAGCTAGGGGAGCTGTTTTTT	NA	TRBV4-2	TRBJ2-2	NA
CASSTGVIYGYTF	TGTGCCAGCAGCACAGGCGTTATTTATGGCTACACCTTC	NA	TRBV11-2	TRBJ1-2	once
CASSDTGTTLTDTQYF	TGTGCCAGCAGCGATACCGGGACAACTTTGACAGATACGCAGTATTTT	NA	TRBV2	TRBJ2-3	once
CASRAPTPNYGYTF	TGTGCCTCCCGGGCGCCAACCCCTAACTATGGCTACACCTTC	NA	TRBV30	TRBJ1-2	NA
CASSAGTGGREQYF	TGTGCCAGCAGTGCTGGGACAGGGGGTAGAGAGCAGTACTTC	TRBD1	TRBV25-1	TRBJ2-7	NA
CAWSSTDNEQFF	TGTGCCTGGAGCTCGACTGACAATGAGCAGTTCTTC	NA	TRBV30	TRBJ2-1	NA
CASSVEGGVQETQYF	TGTGCCAGCAGCGTAGAAGGTGGGGTCCAAGAGACCCAGTACTTC	NA	TRBV9	TRBJ2-5	once
CASSVDRLGYGYTF	TGTGCCAGCAGCGTAGATCGACTAGGCTATGGCTACACCTTC	NA	TRBV9	TRBJ1-2	NA
CASSQDRGHNEQFF	TGCGCCAGCAGCCAGGACAGGGGGCACAATGAGCAGTTCTTC	TRBD1	TRBV4-1	TRBJ2-1	NA
CASSQGSGGMDEQFF	TGCGCCAGCAGCCAAGGAAGCGGGGGTATGGATGAGCAGTTCTTC	TRBD2	TRBV4-3	TRBJ2-1	NA
CASSELHHSDNEQFF	TGTGCCAGCAGCGAACTACACCATTCCGACAATGAGCAGTTCTTC	NA	TRBV21-1	TRBJ2-1	NA
CASSSSLAGGEEQYF	TGTGCCAGCAGCTCCAGTCTAGCGGGGGGTGAAGAGCAGTACTTC	NA	TRBV21-1	TRBJ2-7	NA
CASSVGRPEDTQYF	TGTGCCAGCAGCGTAGGCCGGCCGGAGGATACGCAGTATTTT	NA	TRBV9	TRBJ2-3	NA
CASSARQDAYQETQYF	TGTGCCAGCAGCGCAAGACAGGACGCTTACCAAGAGACCCAGTACTTC	NA	TRBV7-9	TRBJ2-5	NA
CASSLLGSTDTQYF	TGTGCCAGCAGTTTACTGGGAAGCACAGATACGCAGTATTTT	NA	TRBV27	TRBJ2-3	NA
CASSSTGEGFAEAFF	TGTGCCAGCAGTTCGACAGGGGAGGGGTTCGCTGAAGCTTTCTTT	TRBD1	TRBV6-1	TRBJ1-1	NA
CASSWGAGANVLTF	TGTGCCAGTAGTTGGGGCGCTGGGGCCAACGTCCTGACTTTC	NA	TRBV19	TRBJ2-6	NA
CASRGNPEETQYF	TGTGCCAGCAGAGGGAACCCGGAGGAGACCCAGTACTTC	NA	TRBV5-6	TRBJ2-5	NA
CASTTGPYEQYF	TGTGCCAGCACAACAGGGCCCTACGAGCAGTACTTC	NA	TRBV2	TRBJ2-7	NA
CASSIGEDGSYEQYF	TGTGCCAGCAGCATAGGGGAGGACGGATCCTACGAGCAGTACTTC	NA	TRBV7-3	TRBJ2-7	NA
CASSMTTSSGNTIYF	TGTGCCAGTAGTATGACAACGAGCTCTGGAAACACCATATATTTT	NA	TRBV19	TRBJ1-3	NA
CASSKRAAGAPGVEQYF	TGTGCCAGCAGCAAAAGGGCGGCGGGGGCCCCGGGAGTGGAGCAGTACTTC	NA	TRBV13	TRBJ2-7	NA
CASSPTGGNQETQYF	TGTGCCAGCAGCCCGACTGGGGGGAACCAAGAGACCCAGTACTTC	NA	TRBV7-3	TRBJ2-5	once
CASSLITTGELFF	TGTGCCAGCAGCTTAATAACCACCGGGGAGCTGTTTTTT	NA	TRBV11-2	TRBJ2-2	NA
CAWSPWGEMGNTEAFF	TGTGCCTGGAGTCCATGGGGAGAGATGGGGAACACTGAAGCTTTCTTT	NA	TRBV30	TRBJ1-1	NA
CASSVTGGYEQYF	TGTGCCAGCAGCGTGACAGGGGGCTACGAGCAGTACTTC	TRBD1	TRBV11-3	TRBJ2-7	NA
CASSIRSGALNTGELFF	TGTGCCAGTAGTATCAGGTCGGGGGCGCTGAACACCGGGGAGCTGTTTTTT	NA	TRBV19	TRBJ2-2	NA
CASSEVGNTGNTIYF	TGTGCCAGCAGTGAAGTGGGGAATACGGGAAACACCATATATTTT	NA	TRBV28	TRBJ1-3	NA
CASSSGGQGNTEAFF	TGTGCCAGCAGCTCCGGAGGACAGGGAAACACTGAAGCTTTCTTT	TRBD1	TRBV5-6	TRBJ1-1	NA
CSAWGGAEAFF	TGCAGTGCCTGGGGAGGCGCTGAAGCTTTCTTT	NA	TRBV20-1	TRBJ1-1	NA
CASSVSYEQYF	TGTGCCAGCAGCGTTTCCTACGAGCAGTACTTC	NA	TRBV11-1	TRBJ2-7	NA
CASSISQSYEQYF	TGTGCCAGTAGTATATCGCAATCCTACGAGCAGTACTTC	NA	TRBV19	TRBJ2-7	NA
CASNLFGAGDYEQYF	TGTGCCAGCAATCTGTTCGGGGCAGGCGACTACGAGCAGTACTTC	NA	TRBV6-1	TRBJ2-7	NA
CASSSNQGSPGELFF	TGTGCCAGCAGCTCCAACCAGGGTAGTCCCGGGGAGCTGTTTTTT	NA	TRBV7-9	TRBJ2-2	NA
CASSIYRGTSYNEQFF	TGTGCCAGCAGTATCTACCGGGGGACCTCCTACAATGAGCAGTTCTTC	NA	TRBV6-6	TRBJ2-1	NA
CAWSSSVGLRDEQYF	TGTGCCTGGAGTTCCTCGGTGGGGCTCAGGGACGAGCAGTACTTC	NA	TRBV30	TRBJ2-7	NA
CASSPWTGNMYGYTF	TGTGCCAGCAGTCCTTGGACAGGGAATATGTATGGCTACACCTTC	TRBD1	TRBV27	TRBJ1-2	NA
CASSYLGAGGPDTQYF	TGTGCCAGCAGTTACCTAGGGGCCGGGGGGCCAGATACGCAGTATTTT	NA	TRBV6-5	TRBJ2-3	once
CASSSLTGPRDGEQYF	TGTGCCAGCAGTAGCTTAACCGGGCCGAGGGATGGGGAGCAGTACTTC	NA	TRBV27	TRBJ2-7	NA
CASREVGGGSYEQYF	TGTGCCAGCAGGGAGGTGGGCGGGGGGTCCTACGAGCAGTACTTC	TRBD2	TRBV6-1	TRBJ2-7	NA
CASSPGHTRTYNSPLHF	TGTGCCAGCAGTCCGGGACACACGCGGACCTATAATTCACCCCTCCACTTT	NA	TRBV2	TRBJ1-6	once
CASRADRKWDFQETQYF	TGTGCCAGCAGGGCAGACAGAAAATGGGACTTCCAAGAGACCCAGTACTTC	NA	TRBV2	TRBJ2-5	NA
CASSLPGSGTDTQYF	TGCGCCAGCAGCTTGCCAGGGTCTGGCACAGATACGCAGTATTTT	NA	TRBV5-1	TRBJ2-3	once
CASRDIGAAPNEKLFF	TGTGCCAGCAGAGATATAGGGGCGGCTCCTAATGAAAAACTGTTTTTT	NA	TRBV2	TRBJ1-4	few
CASSLGQGSGQPQHF	TGTGCCAGCAGCTTGGGACAGGGGAGCGGTCAGCCCCAGCATTTT	TRBD1	TRBV7-6	TRBJ1-5	NA
CASSFGRGGTDTQYF	TGTGCCAGCAGCTTCGGGCGGGGGGGCACAGATACGCAGTATTTT	TRBD2	TRBV5-4	TRBJ2-3	NA
CASSFAAGGYEQYF	TGTGCCAGCAGCTTCGCGGCGGGGGGCTACGAGCAGTACTTC	TRBD2	TRBV7-2	TRBJ2-7	few
CASSLGWSFYNEQFF	TGTGCCAGCAGCTTGGGGTGGAGCTTCTACAATGAGCAGTTCTTC	NA	TRBV5-6	TRBJ2-1	NA